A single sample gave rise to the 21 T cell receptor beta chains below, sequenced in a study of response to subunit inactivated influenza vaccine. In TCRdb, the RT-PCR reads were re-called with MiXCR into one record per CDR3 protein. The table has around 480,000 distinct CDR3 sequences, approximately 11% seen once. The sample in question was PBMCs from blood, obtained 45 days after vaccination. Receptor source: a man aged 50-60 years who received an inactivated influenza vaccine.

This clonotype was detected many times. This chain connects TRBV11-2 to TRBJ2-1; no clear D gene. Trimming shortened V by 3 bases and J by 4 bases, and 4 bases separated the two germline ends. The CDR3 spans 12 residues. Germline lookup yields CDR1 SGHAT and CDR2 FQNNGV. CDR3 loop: CASSFQYNEQFF. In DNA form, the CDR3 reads TGTGCCAGCAGCTTTCAATACAATGAGCAGTTCTTC.

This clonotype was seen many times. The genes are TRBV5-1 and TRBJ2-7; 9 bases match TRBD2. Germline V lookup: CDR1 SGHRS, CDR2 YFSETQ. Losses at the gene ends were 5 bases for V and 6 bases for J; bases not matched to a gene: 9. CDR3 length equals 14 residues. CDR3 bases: TGCGCCAGCAGAAAGCGGGGGGCTTCCGGCGAGCAGTACTTC. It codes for CASRKRGASGEQYF.

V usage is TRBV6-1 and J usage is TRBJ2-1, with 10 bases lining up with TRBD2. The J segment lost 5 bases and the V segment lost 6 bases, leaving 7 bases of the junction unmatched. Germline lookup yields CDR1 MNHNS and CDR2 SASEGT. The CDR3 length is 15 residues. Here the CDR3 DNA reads TGTGCCAGCAGCCGAACTAGCGGGGCTCACAATGAGCAGTTCTTC. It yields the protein CASSRTSGAHNEQFF.

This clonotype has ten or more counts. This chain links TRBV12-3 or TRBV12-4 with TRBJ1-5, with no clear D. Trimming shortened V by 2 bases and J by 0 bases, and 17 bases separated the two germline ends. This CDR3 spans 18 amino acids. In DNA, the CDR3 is TGTGCCAGCAGTTTATCACCCGGGATCCTTCATAGCAATCAGCCCCAGCATTTT. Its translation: CASSLSPGILHSNQPQHF.

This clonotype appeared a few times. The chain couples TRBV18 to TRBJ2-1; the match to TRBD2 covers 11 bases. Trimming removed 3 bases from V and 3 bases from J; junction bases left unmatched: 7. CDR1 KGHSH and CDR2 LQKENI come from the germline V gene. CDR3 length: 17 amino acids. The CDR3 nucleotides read TGTGCCAGCTCACCGGGAGGGACTAGCGGAGACTACAATGAGCAGTTCTTC. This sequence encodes CASSPGGTSGDYNEQFF. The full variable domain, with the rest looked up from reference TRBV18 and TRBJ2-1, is NAGVMQNPRHLVRRRGQEARLRCSPMKGHSHVYWYRQLPEEGLKFMVYLQKENIIDESGMPKERFSAEFPKEGPSILRIQQVVRGDSAAYFCASSPGGTSGDYNEQFFGPGTRLTVL.

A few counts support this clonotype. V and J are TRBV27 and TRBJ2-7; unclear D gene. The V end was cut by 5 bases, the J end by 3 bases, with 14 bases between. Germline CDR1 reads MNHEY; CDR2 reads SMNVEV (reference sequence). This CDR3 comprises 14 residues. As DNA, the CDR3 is TGTGCCAGCAGTCTTGTCAGTCCAGACTACGAGCAGTACTTC. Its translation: CASSLVSPDYEQYF.

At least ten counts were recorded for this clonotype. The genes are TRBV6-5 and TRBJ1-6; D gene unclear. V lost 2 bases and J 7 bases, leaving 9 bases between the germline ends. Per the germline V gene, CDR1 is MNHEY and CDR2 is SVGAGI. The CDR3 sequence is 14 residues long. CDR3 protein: CASSYDWSNSPLHF. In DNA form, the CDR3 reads TGTGCCAGCAGTTACGACTGGTCAAATTCACCCCTCCACTTT.

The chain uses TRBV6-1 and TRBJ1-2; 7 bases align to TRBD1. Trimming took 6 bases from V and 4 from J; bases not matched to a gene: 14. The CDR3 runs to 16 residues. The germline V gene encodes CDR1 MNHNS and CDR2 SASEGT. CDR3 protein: CASSPGPPGGGYGYTF. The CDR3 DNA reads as TGTGCCAGCAGCCCGGGACCCCCAGGGGGAGGCTATGGCTACACCTTC.

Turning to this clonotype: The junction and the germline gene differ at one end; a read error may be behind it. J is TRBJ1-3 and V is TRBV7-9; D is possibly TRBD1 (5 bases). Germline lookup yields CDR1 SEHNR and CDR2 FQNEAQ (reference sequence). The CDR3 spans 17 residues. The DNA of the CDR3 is TGTGCCAGCAGCCAAACCTTCCGGGGCCCCCGGGGAAACGCCATATATTTT. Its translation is CASSQTFRGPRGNAIYF. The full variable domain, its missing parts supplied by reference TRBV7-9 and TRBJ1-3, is DTGVSQNPRHKITKRGQNVTFRCDPISEHNRLYWYRQTLGQGPEFLTYFQNEAQLEKSRLLSDRFSAERPKGSFSTLEIQRTEQGDSAMYLCASSQTFRGPRGNAIYFGEGSWLTVV.

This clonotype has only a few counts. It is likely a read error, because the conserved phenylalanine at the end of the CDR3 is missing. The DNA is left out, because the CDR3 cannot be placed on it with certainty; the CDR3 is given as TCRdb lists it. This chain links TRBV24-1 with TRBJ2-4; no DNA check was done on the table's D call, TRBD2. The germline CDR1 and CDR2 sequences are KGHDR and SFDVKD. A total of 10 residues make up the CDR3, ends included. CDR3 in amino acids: CATISDLRDI.

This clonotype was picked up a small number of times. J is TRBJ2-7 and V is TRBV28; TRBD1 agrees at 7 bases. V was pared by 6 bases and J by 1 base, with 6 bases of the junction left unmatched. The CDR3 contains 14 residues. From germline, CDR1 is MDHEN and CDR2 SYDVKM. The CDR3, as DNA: TGTGCCAGCAGCAGACAGGGCCAATCCTACGAGCAGTACTTC. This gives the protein CASSRQGQSYEQYF.

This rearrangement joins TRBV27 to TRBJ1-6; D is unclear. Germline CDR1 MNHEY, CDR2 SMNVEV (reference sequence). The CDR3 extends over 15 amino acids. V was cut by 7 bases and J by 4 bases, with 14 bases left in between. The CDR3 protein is CASTSRGSYNSPLHF. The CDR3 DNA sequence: TGTGCCAGCACCTCCAGAGGGTCATATAATTCACCCCTCCACTTT.

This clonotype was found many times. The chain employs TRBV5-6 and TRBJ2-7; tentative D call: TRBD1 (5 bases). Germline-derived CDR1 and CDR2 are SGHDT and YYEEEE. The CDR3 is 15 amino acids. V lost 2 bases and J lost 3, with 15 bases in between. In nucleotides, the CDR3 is TGTGCCAGCAGCTTCGGATCAGGGCGAAGCTACGAGCAGTACTTC. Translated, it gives CASSFGSGRSYEQYF.

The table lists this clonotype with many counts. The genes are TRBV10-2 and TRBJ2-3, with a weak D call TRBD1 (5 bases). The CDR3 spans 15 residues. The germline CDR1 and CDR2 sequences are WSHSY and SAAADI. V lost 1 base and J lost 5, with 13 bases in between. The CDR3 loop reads CASSELGLTGDTQYF. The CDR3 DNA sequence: TGCGCCAGCAGTGAGTTGGGGCTGACGGGAGATACGCAGTATTTT.

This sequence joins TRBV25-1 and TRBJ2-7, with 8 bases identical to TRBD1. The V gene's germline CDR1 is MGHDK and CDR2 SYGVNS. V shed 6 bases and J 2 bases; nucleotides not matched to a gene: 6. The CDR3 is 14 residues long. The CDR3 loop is CASSHPGGTYEQYF. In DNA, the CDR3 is TGTGCCAGCAGCCACCCAGGGGGCACCTACGAGCAGTACTTC.

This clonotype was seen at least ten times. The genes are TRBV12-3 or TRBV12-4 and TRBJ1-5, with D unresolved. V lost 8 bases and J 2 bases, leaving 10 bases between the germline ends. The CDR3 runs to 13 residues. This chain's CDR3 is CASCPGGNQPQHF. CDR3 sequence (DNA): TGTGCCAGCTGCCCGGGCGGCAATCAGCCCCAGCATTTT.

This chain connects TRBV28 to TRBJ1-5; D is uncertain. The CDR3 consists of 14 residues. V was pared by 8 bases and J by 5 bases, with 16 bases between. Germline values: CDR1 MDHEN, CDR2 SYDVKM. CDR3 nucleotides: TGTGCCAGCCTCGGGGTGTCCCCATATCAGCCCCAGCATTTT. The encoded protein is CASLGVSPYQPQHF.

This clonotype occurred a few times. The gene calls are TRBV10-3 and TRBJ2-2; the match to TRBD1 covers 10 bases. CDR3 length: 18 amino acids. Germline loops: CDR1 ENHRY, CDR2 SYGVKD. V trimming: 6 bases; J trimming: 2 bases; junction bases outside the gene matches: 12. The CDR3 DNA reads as TGTGCCATCAGCGTACCCGGGACAGGGGAGGCAAACACCGGGGAGCTGTTTTTT. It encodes CAISVPGTGEANTGELFF.

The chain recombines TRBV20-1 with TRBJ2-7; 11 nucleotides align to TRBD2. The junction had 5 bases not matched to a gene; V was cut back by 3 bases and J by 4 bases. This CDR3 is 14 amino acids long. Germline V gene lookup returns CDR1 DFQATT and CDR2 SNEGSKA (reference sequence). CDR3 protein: CSARGASGRYEQYF. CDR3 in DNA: TGCAGTGCTAGGGGTGCTAGCGGGAGGTACGAGCAGTACTTC.

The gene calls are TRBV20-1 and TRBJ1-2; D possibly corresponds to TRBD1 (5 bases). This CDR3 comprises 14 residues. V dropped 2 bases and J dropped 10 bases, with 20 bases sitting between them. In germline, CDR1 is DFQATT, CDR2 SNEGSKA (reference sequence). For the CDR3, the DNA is TGCAGTGCTAGACCCCACGGGGGGAGAGGTGACTACACCTTC. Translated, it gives CSARPHGGRGDYTF.

CDR3 sequence (DNA): TGTGCCAGCAGTTTCACCTCGAGCTCCTACAATGAGCAGTTCTTC. Amino acid sequence: CASSFTSSSYNEQFF. The chain uses TRBV6-5 and TRBJ2-1; no reliable D call. Per germline, CDR1 MNHEY and CDR2 SVGAGI. This CDR3 has 15 residues. V gave up 4 bases and J gave up 0 bases, with 10 bases separating them.